One sample yielded the 15 T cell receptor beta chains listed below, sequenced in a study of blood T cell repertoires in COVID-19. Profiled with immunoSEQ multiplex PCR; TCRdb holds only in-frame clones, not every one. Among about 140,000 clones listed, roughly 84% were seen once. Material for sequencing was peripheral blood. The origin of the receptors is a human donor in a cohort sampled during active COVID-19.

This clone was recorded once. The genes are TRBV11-2 and TRBJ1-2; 7 positions match TRBD1. Germline V gene sequence: CDR1 SGHAT, CDR2 FQNNGV. V shed 4 bases, J shed 8 bases, and the junction held 10 bases outside the gene matches. The CDR3 runs to 14 residues. The CDR3 here is CASSSPQTGPGYTF. CDR3 nucleotides: TGTGCCAGCAGCTCCCCCCAGACAGGGCCAGGCTACACCTTC. The whole variable domain, remainder taken from reference TRBV11-2 and TRBJ1-2, is EAGVAQSPRYKIIEKRQSVAFWCNPISGHATLYWYQQILGQGPKLLIQFQNNGVVDDSQLPKDRFSAERLKGVDSTLKIQPAKLEDSAVYLCASSSPQTGPGYTFGSGTRLTVV.

The rearrangement joins TRBV3-1 (or the pseudogene TRBV3-2) to TRBJ1-3; a weak D match, TRBD1 (5 bases). The CDR3 runs to 15 residues. In germline, CDR1 is LGHDT, CDR2 YNNKEL (reference sequence). Trimming stripped 0 bases from V and 4 bases from J, with 10 bases between. Written as DNA, the CDR3 is TGTGCCAGCAGCCAAGAGGCAGGGCCCGGAAACACCATATATTTT. Protein sequence: CASSQEAGPGNTIYF.

V gene TRBV6-5 combines with J gene TRBJ1-5; D gene unclear. With 6 bases removed from V and 4 bases from J, the gap between germline ends came to 10 bases. The CDR3 totals 13 residues. Germline CDR1 is MNHEY and CDR2 is SVGAGI. In nucleotides, the CDR3 is TGTGCCAGCAGGGTGGCGGGAAATCAGCCCCAGCATTTT. This codes for CASRVAGNQPQHF.

The J gene is TRBJ2-3, the V gene TRBV28, with 8 bases identical to TRBD2. Germline loops: CDR1 MDHEN, CDR2 SYDVKM. The CDR3 spans 15 residues. The V gene end was trimmed by 5 bases and the J gene end by 0 bases; junction bases not matched to a gene: 4. The CDR3 nucleotides are TGTGCCAGCAGTAAAGCGGGAGTAAGCACAGATACGCAGTATTTT. Protein product: CASSKAGVSTDTQYF.

This clone was seen only once. The chain combines TRBV10-3 with TRBJ2-5, with 10 bases identical to TRBD2. Trimming took 6 bases from V and 2 from J; bases not matched to a gene: 6. CDR1 ENHRY and CDR2 SYGVKD come from the germline V gene. This CDR3 is 15 amino acids long. The CDR3 DNA reads TGTGCCATCAGACCAGCGGGAGGGGGGCAAGAGACCCAGTACTTC. Encoded protein: CAIRPAGGGQETQYF.

The chain is built from TRBV6-6 and TRBJ2-3, with 8 bases fitting TRBD2. V trimming: 0 bases; J trimming: 5 bases; junction bases outside the gene matches: 7. The germline gives CDR1 MNHNY, CDR2 SVGAGI (reference sequence). This CDR3 comprises 16 residues. CDR3 nucleotide sequence: TGTGCCAGCAGTTACTCGGACGGGGGGGCGGGAGATACGCAGTATTTT. Protein sequence: CASSYSDGGAGDTQYF.

With regard to this clone: The germline gene is not matched at one end of the junction; a read error may be the cause. This sequence joins TRBV7-2 and TRBJ1-1; TRBD1 matches at 9 bases. Germline V gives CDR1 SGHTA, CDR2 FQGNSA. This CDR3 comprises 15 residues. The CDR3 protein is CASSLGGTGRTEAFF. The CDR3 DNA is TGTGCCAGCAGTTTAGGGGGGACAGGGCGGACTGAAGCTTTCTTT.

This clone showed up just once. The gene calls are TRBV9 and TRBJ2-1, with a possible D match to TRBD2 (7 bases). The V end lost 0 bases, the J end lost 5 bases, and 18 bases lay between the germline ends. From germline, CDR1 is SGDLS and CDR2 YYNGEE. The CDR3 contains 17 residues. The DNA of the CDR3 is TGTGCCAGCAGCGTAGCGTTCGGGACTAAGGGGGACAATGAGCAGTTCTTC. This encodes CASSVAFGTKGDNEQFF.

J is TRBJ1-5 and V is TRBV3-1 (or the pseudogene TRBV3-2); no reliable D call. The CDR3 length is 15 residues. V was clipped by 1 base and J by 4 bases, with 11 bases between them. Per germline, CDR1 LGHDT and CDR2 YNNKEL (reference sequence). CDR3 sequence reads: CASSQVPVLNQPQHF. The CDR3 DNA follows: TGTGCCAGCAGCCAAGTCCCAGTATTGAATCAGCCCCAGCATTTT.

The rearrangement uses TRBV3-1 (or the pseudogene TRBV3-2) and TRBJ1-2; D remains ambiguous. The length of the CDR3 is 12 residues. The germline CDR1 and CDR2 sequences are LGHDT and YNNKEL (reference sequence). The V and J ends lost 3 bases and 14 bases respectively, with 16 bases between them. CDR3 DNA: TGTGCCAGCAGCCAGTGGGAGGGCTCTAAGACCTTC. Translating gives CASSQWEGSKTF.

About this clone itself: In the same sample, other DNA sequences code for this CDR3. V is TRBV9 and J is TRBJ2-5; 8 bases map to TRBD1. The ends lost 5 bases at V and 2 bases at J; junction bases unmatched: 2. Germline assignment: CDR1 SGDLS and CDR2 YYNGEE. CDR3 length: 13 amino acids. The CDR3 sequence is CASSTGGQETQYF. CDR3 in DNA: TGTGCCAGCAGTACAGGGGGGCAAGAGACCCAGTACTTC.

V is TRBV6-1 and J is TRBJ2-7; 8 bases line up with TRBD1. The CDR3 has 14 amino acids. From germline, CDR1 is MNHNS and CDR2 SASEGT. The V gene end was trimmed by 2 bases and the J gene end by 4 bases; junction bases not matched to a gene: 4. CDR3 DNA sequence: TGTGCCAGCAGTGAATCAGGGGGCTATTACGAGCAGTACTTC. Translated, it gives CASSESGGYYEQYF.

The V gene is TRBV25-1, the J gene TRBJ2-3; TRBD1 aligns across 10 bases. The CDR3 is 18 residues long. Germline assignment: CDR1 MGHDK and CDR2 SYGVNS. J gave up 2 bases and V 5 bases, and 13 bases lay outside the gene matches. CDR3 amino acids: CASSPYTTGTGATDTQYF. The CDR3 DNA is TGTGCCAGCAGTCCCTACACCACCGGGACAGGGGCCACAGATACGCAGTATTTT.

For this clone: One end of the junction fails to match germline, which may point to a read error. This chain uses TRBV7-8 with TRBJ1-1; no definite D call. The CDR3 totals 15 residues. Germline V gene sequence: CDR1 SGHVS, CDR2 FQNEAQ. CDR3 in amino acids: CASSLGTRVNTEAFF. For the CDR3, the DNA is TGTGCCAGCAGCTTAGGAACCCGGGTGAATACTGAAGCTTTCTTT.

The chain combines TRBV3-1 (or the pseudogene TRBV3-2) with TRBJ1-6; no clear D gene. The CDR3 has 15 amino acids. Trimming stripped 4 bases from V and 5 bases from J, with 12 bases between. From germline, CDR1 is LGHDT and CDR2 YNNKEL (reference sequence). CDR3 sequence (DNA): TGTGCCAGCAGCCCTAACCCCGGGGATAATTCACCCCTCCACTTT. It yields the protein CASSPNPGDNSPLHF.